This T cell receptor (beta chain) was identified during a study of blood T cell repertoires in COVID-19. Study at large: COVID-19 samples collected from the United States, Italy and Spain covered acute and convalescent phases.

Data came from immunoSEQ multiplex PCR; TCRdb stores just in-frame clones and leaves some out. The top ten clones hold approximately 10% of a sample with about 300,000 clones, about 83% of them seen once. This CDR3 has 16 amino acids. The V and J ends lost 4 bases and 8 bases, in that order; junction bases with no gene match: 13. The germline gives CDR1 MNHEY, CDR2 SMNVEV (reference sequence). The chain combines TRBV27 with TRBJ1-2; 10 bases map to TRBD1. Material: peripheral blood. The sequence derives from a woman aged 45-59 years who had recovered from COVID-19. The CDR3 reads CASSSPRDRGLSGYTF. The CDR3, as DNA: TGTGCCAGCAGTTCCCCCCGGGACAGGGGTTTGTCCGGCTACACCTTC.